The 11 T cell receptor beta chains below all came from one sample that was sequenced in a study of CD8 T cells in ankylosing spondylitis. TCRdb passed the 5' RACE reads through MiXCR, listing each CDR3 protein once. This table holds 80,000 to 100,000 distinct CDR3 sequences, roughly 8.3% found once. The specimen was blood, either unsorted or a sorted T cell fraction (not recorded which). These TCRs come from a male donor with ankylosing spondylitis or in good health (not recorded which).

At least ten counts were recorded for this clonotype. This chain connects TRBV4-3 to TRBJ1-3; D call uncertain. The V and J ends lost 1 base and 5 bases respectively, with 9 bases between them. This CDR3 comprises 14 residues. Germline CDR1 reads LGHNA; CDR2 reads YSLEER. The CDR3, as DNA: TGCGCCAGCAGCCAAGGCGGTCCAAGAAACACCATATATTTT. This sequence encodes CASSQGGPRNTIYF.

In regard to this clonotype: This sequence may be a read error, since a much larger clone differs from it by one base. CDR3 sequence: CANSLFAGVRHNEQFF. The CDR3 nucleotides are TGTGCCAACAGTTTATTCGCGGGGGTACGCCACAATGAGCAGTTCTTC. The chain uses TRBV28 and TRBJ2-1; 7 positions match TRBD2. The CDR3 consists of 16 residues. Germline CDR1 is MDHEN and CDR2 is SYDVKM. The complete variable domain, with remaining parts taken from reference TRBV28 and TRBJ2-1, reads DVKVTQSSRYLVKRTGEKVFLECVQDMDHENMFWYRQDPGLGLRLIYFSYDVKMKEKGDIPEGYSVSREKKERFSLILESASTNQTSMYLCANSLFAGVRHNEQFFGPGTRLTVL.

The V gene is TRBV4-3, the J gene TRBJ2-1; 7 bases are a match to TRBD2. The trim removed 1 base at V and 9 bases at J, leaving 12 bases unmatched. Germline-derived CDR1 and CDR2 are LGHNA and YSLEER. The CDR3 has 16 residues. The DNA of the CDR3 is TGCGCCAGCAGCCAAGTTAGCACTAGCGAATGGGGTGAGCAGTTCTTC. Translation: CASSQVSTSEWGEQFF.

This clonotype has just a few counts. The chain uses TRBV6-2 or TRBV6-3 and TRBJ2-7; 9 bases agree with TRBD1. The germline V gene has CDR1 MNHEY and CDR2 SVGEGT. The length of the CDR3 is 13 residues. Losses at the gene ends were 10 bases for V and 3 bases for J; bases not matched to a gene: 7. CDR3 bases: TGTGCCACCACGGGGACAGGGATCTACGAGCAGTACTTC. Protein sequence: CATTGTGIYEQYF.

The V gene is TRBV3-1, the J gene TRBJ1-5; a weak D match, TRBD1 (5 bases). This CDR3 region has 16 residues. The germline V gene encodes CDR1 LGHDT and CDR2 YNNKEL (reference sequence). Trimming shortened V by 1 base and J by 2 bases, and 12 bases separated the two germline ends. CDR3 loop: CASSQGGQGGNQPQHF. In DNA form, the CDR3 reads TGTGCCAGCAGCCAAGGGGGTCAGGGTGGCAATCAGCCCCAGCATTTT. The complete variable domain, with remaining parts taken from reference TRBV3-1 and TRBJ1-5, reads DTAVSQTPKYLVTQMGNDKSIKCEQNLGHDTMYWYKQDSKKFLKIMFSYNNKELIINETVPNRFSPKSPDKAHLNLHINSLELGDSAVYFCASSQGGQGGNQPQHFGDGTRLSIL.

This clonotype was counted at least ten times. The CDR3 DNA reads TGTGCCAGCTCACCACCGGTCGGGATGAACACCGGGGAGCTGTTTTTT. This encodes CASSPPVGMNTGELFF. V usage is TRBV18 and J usage is TRBJ2-2, with D possibly matching TRBD2 (5 bases). Germline lookup yields CDR1 KGHSH and CDR2 LQKENI. The CDR3 contains 16 residues. V was clipped by 0 bases and J by 1 base, with 9 bases between them.

This chain connects TRBV4-1 to TRBJ1-5; D is uncertain. The CDR3 consists of 17 residues. The V and J ends lost 1 base and 0 bases respectively, with 13 bases between them. CDR1 is MGHRA and CDR2 is YSYEKL in the germline V gene. CDR3 in DNA: TGCGCCAGCAGCCAAGGTCAACAGACATATAGCAATCAGCCCCAGCATTTT. It encodes CASSQGQQTYSNQPQHF.

This clonotype was observed many times. The J gene is TRBJ1-2, the V gene TRBV5-1; D perhaps matches TRBD1 (5 bases). V lost 4 bases to trimming and J lost 8 bases, with 18 bases between them. The CDR3 extends over 14 amino acids. The V gene's germline CDR1 is SGHRS and CDR2 YFSETQ. The CDR3 sequence is CASSPLQGLGGYTF. The CDR3 nucleotides read TGCGCCAGCAGCCCACTCCAGGGTCTCGGGGGCTACACCTTC.

In this sample, this clonotype turned up many times. CDR3 nucleotides: TGTGCCAGCAGCTCCCTCTTAGCGGGACGCTACAATGAGCAGTTCTTC. It translates to CASSSLLAGRYNEQFF. The chain joins TRBV6-1 to TRBJ2-1; 8 nucleotides match TRBD2. This CDR3 contains 16 residues. V dropped 6 bases and J dropped 3; count of bases not matched to a gene: 10. Germline V gives CDR1 MNHNS, CDR2 SASEGT.

There are many counts of this clonotype. The rearrangement joins TRBV21-1 to TRBJ2-3. TRBV21-1 counts as a pseudogene. This CDR3 contains 15 residues. The CDR3 nucleotides are TGTGCCAGCAGCAAAGGAGTTATTTGCGCAGATACGCAGTATTTT. Translated, it gives CASSKGVICADTQYF.

This clonotype showed up many times. V and J are TRBV6-5 and TRBJ1-3, with a tentative D call TRBD1 (5 bases). V was trimmed by 2 bases and J by 1 base, leaving 6 bases between them. CDR1 is MNHEY, CDR2 SVGAGI, per germline. CDR3 length: 14 residues. For the CDR3, the DNA is TGTGCCAGCAGTTACGGGGGGTCTGGAAACACCATATATTTT. The encoded protein is CASSYGGSGNTIYF.